Here is one T cell receptor (beta chain) with its context. This clonotype was seen at least ten times. Its antigen is unknown. No base-level quality is on record; no much larger clone is a single base apart. V is shortened by 4 bases, J by 3 bases, and the region joining them spans 7 bases. The CDR3 numbers 13 residues from cysteine through phenylalanine. Only the CDR3 DNA stays, 39 bases, in frame from base 1. This entry is derived from a study of regulatory T cells in long-lasting Graves disease (dated by TCRdb to about 2021). For the study in its entirety: In the newly diagnosed Graves' disease group, patients had been taking antithyroid drugs for less than 3 months. Patients with persistent Graves' disease were compared with patients with newly diagnosed Graves' disease using TCR sequencing and RNA sequencing of peripheral blood. The study was conducted in China and was registered as a clinical trial. A total of about 33 samples underwent TCR sequencing: some 13 from persistent and about 20 from newly diagnosed Graves' disease patients. Results and caveats for the whole study, not just this receptor: Preferential use of TRBV28, TRBJ1-2 and TRBJ2-5 was observed in persistent disease, whereas TRBV20-1 and TRBJ2-1 were favored in newly diagnosed disease. Only peripheral blood was studied, because thyroid tissue, the primary lesion, was inaccessible. Sequencing and analysis were restricted to the TCR beta chain. The small sample size was acknowledged by the authors as a limitation that may reduce accuracy. Compared with newly diagnosed patients, persistent Graves' disease patients had lower TCR Shannon entropy and fewer highly expanded clones, which suggests clonal expansion. More public clonotypes were shared among persistent patients (more than 2,500) than among newly diagnosed patients (more than 900).

This sample's time point label indicates: newly diagnosed GD, antithyroid drugs for less than 3 months. RNA was extracted from PBMCs in TRIzol for both TCR sequencing and RNA sequencing. The diagnosis of Graves' disease followed American Thyroid Association guidelines. Patients were recruited from an endocrinology department in Xi'an, China. Each patient gave approximately 9 milliliters of peripheral blood, collected in an EDTA anticoagulant tube. Ficoll Paque Plus density gradient separation was used to isolate PBMCs, and no further T cell sorting was performed. An Agilent 2100 Bioanalyzer and agarose gel were used to assess RNA quality, and a NanoDrop 2000 was used to measure RNA concentration. Library preparation used multiplex PCR. The sample was run on an Illumina HiSeq 4000. To build TCR beta libraries, CDR3 regions were amplified by Arm-PCR using iRepertoire HTBI primers. Before sequencing, the PCR products underwent gel purification. The study's processing was this. A total of 62 TRBV and some 15 TRBJ segments were identified across samples and were used for gene usage analysis of CDR3 amino acid clonotypes. COPE and FqMerger were used to merge filtered high-quality paired reads into contigs. Contigs were aligned with BLAST to IMGT TRBV, TRBD and TRBJ reference genes, and CDR3 was defined per IMGT. Clonotypes above 0.1% frequency were classified as highly expanded clones. Shannon entropy was used to measure repertoire diversity, and the Gini coefficient was used to measure V-J evenness. A clonotype was considered public if more than one individual shared it. The public reads were run again by TCRdb, first through fastp at Q25 and then through MiXCR, and only productive beta chains were kept. Entries are consolidated by CDR3 protein sequence, retaining the most common genes and DNA. TCRdb, not the authors, supplied the V and J calls. In this sample the table shows roughly 360,000 distinct CDR3 sequences, 12% of which occur a single time. Under 20% of the sample is held by the ten biggest clonotypes.

In addition, the sample was reused for a study of T cells in Graves' hyperthyroidism and ophthalmopathy. Drawing on the second study: Stable Graves' hyperthyroidism was defined as no progression to ophthalmopathy during 18 months of follow-up. Hyperthyroidism patients were newly diagnosed, had a disease duration of under 2 months, and were aged 18 to 65 years. Patients with uncontrolled infections, other autoimmune diseases, pregnancy or lactation were excluded. Diagnoses were established on the basis of clinical symptoms, serum thyroxine and TRAb, thyroid ultrasound, and orbital computed tomography. The first round of RT-PCR for the TCR CDR3 was performed with the HTBI primer set and the Qiagen OneStep RT-PCR kit. Blood samples also contained most of the expanded thyroid clonotypes (frequency above 0.001), which suggests that blood repertoires may reflect thyroid immune responses. A 13 V-J signature model separated ophthalmopathy from stable hyperthyroidism, with about 90% sensitivity and roughly 84% specificity in cross-validation and 80%/75% in testing. In validation, progression to ophthalmopathy was predicted by the model with around 71% sensitivity and roughly 76% specificity, a median of roughly six months before onset. TCR V-J signatures able to tell the groups apart were searched for in a discovery cohort of 90 to 100 patients, of whom more than 40 had Graves' ophthalmopathy and 55 to 60 had stable Graves' hyperthyroidism. An independent validation cohort of under 20 hyperthyroidism patients and some 15 patients who later progressed to ophthalmopathy tested prospective prediction of ophthalmopathy. The 90 or so discovery patients were randomly split 7:3 into training and test sets. In addition, the study compared T-cell repertoires in thyroid tissue and in blood from over 5 Graves' hyperthyroidism patients. Once sampling was done, hyperthyroidism patients were given methimazole at a starting dose of 30 mg daily, whereas ophthalmopathy patients were given high-dose intravenous methylprednisolone. Libraries were constructed in a second round of multiplex PCR, after which size selection and purification were carried out. Sequencing of the libraries was done on an Illumina HiSeq2000 using paired-end 100 bp reads. SOAPnuke was used to process the raw data, removing reads that contained adapters or uncalled bases, had a mean Phred below 15, or lacked an exact match to the constant primer or identifier. High-quality paired reads were merged using COPE v1.2.5, and each unique nucleotide sequence was defined as a clonotype. MiTCR v1.1 was used to align the clonotypes against IMGT TRBV, TRBD and TRBJ reference segments. Only V-J combinations with frequency above 0.0001, covering approximately 99% of repertoires, were analysed. A TCS score was defined as the ratio of F50 (clonal expansion) to E x V (chaos), with BLOSUM62-based TCRdist applied between CDR3 peptides within each V-J. Welch's t-statistics and random forest reduced fewer than 600 V-J features to 13, which were used in a naive Bayes classifier (R e1071). No statistical method was used to set the sample size in advance, and investigators knew the group allocation. TCR Vbeta CDR3 sequencing of 120 to 150 peripheral blood samples (approximately 44 ophthalmopathy, about 74 hyperthyroidism and about 17 progressor patients) is reported in the paper.

The chain is encoded by TRBV12-3 or TRBV12-4 joined to TRBJ1-5, with a weak D call of TRBD1 (5 bases match). The receptor was derived from a woman aged 18-29 years with Graves disease. Donor details come from another sample of the same person, matched by shared clones. The material was peripheral blood mononuclear cells (PBMCs), obtained at new diagnosis, from a patient treated with antithyroid drugs. The CDR3 region: CASSYGTNQPQHF. The sequenced DNA: TGTGCCAGCAGTTACGGGACCAATCAGCCCCAGCATTTT.